The 28 T cell receptor beta chains below were found in one sample sequenced in a study of tumor-infiltrating lymphocytes in primary liver carcinoma (dated by TCRdb to 2016 to 2017). Blood RNA was extracted from unsorted whole blood with TRIzol reagent; germline DNA came from the DNeasy Blood & Tissue kit. The sequencer listed for this sample is Illumina HiSeq 2500. Using a constant-region primer and ProtoScript II reverse transcriptase, TCRbeta-specific cDNA was reverse-transcribed from 500 to 650 ng total RNA. TCRbeta libraries were built with three nested multiplex PCR rounds, a slightly modified ARM-PCR procedure. Each of the first two PCR rounds ran for nine to eleven cycles and used multiplex TRBV1-TRBV30 forward primers together with a Cbeta reverse primer. TCRdb cleaned the public reads at Q25 with fastp, built clones with MiXCR and kept in-frame beta chains. Here each entry gathers all rows of one CDR3 protein and keeps the most common genes and DNA. This sample holds 300,000 to 350,000 distinct CDR3 sequences; roughly two thirds were observed only once. The top ten constitute approximately 5.9% of the sample.

Sequenced: peripheral blood. The source is a man aged 35 to 55 with primary liver carcinoma and hepatitis B virus infection.

This clonotype was detected only once. Since the CDR3 does not end with the conserved phenylalanine or tryptophan, this likely comes from a read error. The gene calls are TRBV5-1 and TRBJ2-7, with D perhaps TRBD1 (6 bases). Germline V lookup: CDR1 SGHRS, CDR2 YFSETQ. CDR3 size: 15 residues. Trimming took 1 base from V and 3 from J, leaving 14 bases between them. CDR3 region: CASSLSSGHLYEQYL. The CDR3 DNA sequence: TGCGCCAGCAGCTTGTCATCGGGACACCTCTACGAGCAGTACCTC.

Of note for this clonotype: A much larger clone differs by one base, so this may be a read error. In this CDR3 the conserved last residue, phenylalanine or tryptophan, is missing, so a read error is likely. The chain links TRBV5-6 to TRBJ2-3, with 8 bases that match TRBD1. Germline trimming cut 4 bases from V and 0 bases from J; bases unmatched to any gene: 4. Per the germline V gene, CDR1 is SGHDT and CDR2 is YYEEEE. This CDR3 spans 15 amino acids. The CDR3 DNA is TGTGCCAGCAGCGAAACAGGGGGAAGCACAGATACGCAGTATGTT. This sequence encodes CASSETGGSTDTQYV.

On this clonotype itself: This sequence may be a read error, since a much larger clone differs from it by one base. The V call is TRBV4-1, the J call TRBJ2-2; no clear D gene. The CDR3 length is 13 residues. Germline-derived CDR1 and CDR2 are MGHRA and YSYEKL. This chain's CDR3 is CASNQARTGELFF. As DNA, the CDR3 is TGCGCCAGCAACCAAGCCCGAACCGGGGAGCTGTTTTTT.

On this clonotype: One end of the junction varies from germline; a read error may be responsible. This sequence joins TRBV11-3 and TRBJ2-1, with D tentatively TRBD1 (6 bases). From germline, CDR1 is SGHNT and CDR2 YENEEA. This CDR3 spans 12 amino acids. The CDR3: CACSRTDSKQFF. In nucleotides, the CDR3 is TGTGCCTGCAGCCGAACGGACAGTAAGCAGTTCTTC. The entire variable domain, with the rest obtained from reference TRBV11-3 and TRBJ2-1, is as follows: EAGVVQSPRYKIIEKKQPVAFWCNPISGHNTLYWYLQNLGQGPELLIRYENEEAVDDSQLPKDRFSAERLKGVDSTLKIQPAELGDSAVYLCACSRTDSKQFFGPGTRLTVL.

The chain joins TRBV13 to TRBJ2-7, with TRBD2 matching 8 bases. This CDR3 has 15 residues. With 5 bases clipped from V and 3 bases from J, the junction kept 9 bases outside the gene matches. The germline V gene encodes CDR1 PRHDT and CDR2 FYEKMQ (reference sequence). CDR3 sequence: CASSPGGVDLYEQYF. CDR3 in DNA: TGTGCCAGCAGCCCCGGGGGGGTGGACCTCTACGAGCAGTACTTC.

The table lists this clonotype with a count of one. The junction and the germline gene differ at one end; a read error may be behind it. The chain uses TRBV10-3 and TRBJ1-2; 9 positions match TRBD1. Germline CDR1 is ENHRY and CDR2 is SYGVKD. There are 15 residues in the CDR3. The CDR3 region is CAITAGQGRNYSYTF. The CDR3 DNA follows: TGTGCCATCACCGCGGGACAGGGAAGGAACTATAGCTACACCTTC.

This clonotype was picked up one time. The chain has TRBV4-1 and TRBJ2-1, with TRBD2 matching 8 bases. Germline values: CDR1 MGHRA, CDR2 YSYEKL. This CDR3 is 16 amino acids long. Trimming took 3 bases from V and 4 from J; bases not matched to a gene: 8. The CDR3 DNA is TGCGCCAGCAGCCATGATCCGCCTAGCGGGTACAATGAGCAGTTCTTC. It codes for CASSHDPPSGYNEQFF.

This clonotype came up a few times. This clone may be a read error of a much larger clone one base away. The chain links TRBV29-1 to TRBJ2-1; D may correspond to TRBD1 or TRBD2 (5 bases each). Germline CDR1 reads SQVTM; CDR2 reads ANQGSEA. The CDR3 has 16 residues. V was trimmed by 3 bases and J by 8 bases, leaving 23 bases between them. In DNA form, the CDR3 reads TGCAGCGTTGACCCCTCGGGGCTTCCCCCTAAGTATGAGCAGTTCTTC. This codes for CSVDPSGLPPKYEQFF.

This chain uses TRBV12-5 with TRBJ2-7, with 7 nucleotides matching TRBD1. The germline V gene encodes CDR1 LGHNT and CDR2 FRNRAP. This CDR3 comprises 16 residues. The ends lost 2 bases at V and 6 bases at J; junction bases unmatched: 13. This CDR3 reads CASGLSRTGTACEQYF. The CDR3 DNA is TGTGCTAGTGGTTTGAGCAGAACCGGGACAGCCTGCGAGCAGTACTTC.

The sample holds many counts of this clonotype. V is TRBV11-2 and J is TRBJ2-5; TRBD2 agrees at 7 bases. This CDR3 is built from 14 residues. Germline V lookup: CDR1 SGHAT, CDR2 FQNNGV. The V gene end was trimmed by 1 base and the J gene end by 5 bases; junction bases not matched to a gene: 4. CDR3 loop: CASSLGGSPETQYF. The CDR3 nucleotides read TGTGCCAGCAGCTTAGGCGGGAGCCCCGAGACCCAGTACTTC.

This clonotype has only a few counts. J is TRBJ2-7 and V is TRBV28, with 14 bases lining up with TRBD2. With 5 bases clipped from V and 3 bases from J, the junction kept 6 bases outside the gene matches. CDR1 MDHEN and CDR2 SYDVKM come from the germline V gene. This CDR3 has 16 amino acids. The CDR3 DNA sequence: TGTGCCAGCAGTGAGACTAGCGGGAGGGCGATCTACGAGCAGTACTTC. Its translation is CASSETSGRAIYEQYF.

This clonotype showed up many times. J is TRBJ2-3 and V is TRBV5-6; 7 nucleotides line up with TRBD1. The CDR3 extends over 15 amino acids. J was trimmed by 4 bases and V by 2 bases; bases with no gene match: 7. Germline V gene data show CDR1 as SGHDT and CDR2 as YYEEEE. The DNA for the CDR3 is TGTGCCAGCAGCTTCGATCGGACAGGCGCAGATACGCAGTATTTT. Protein sequence: CASSFDRTGADTQYF.

Remarks on this clonotype: This CDR3 is missing its conserved last phenylalanine or tryptophan, likely due to a read error. The chain has TRBV5-4 and TRBJ2-3; D not certain. This CDR3 is built from 12 residues. The V gene lost 1 base and the J gene lost 6 bases, with 6 bases spanning the gap. Germline values: CDR1 SGHNT, CDR2 YYREEE (reference sequence). The CDR3 reads CASSLKGDTQYS. The CDR3 DNA follows: TGTGCCAGCAGCTTGAAAGGTGATACGCAGTATTCT.

Of note for this clonotype: One junction end disagrees with the germline gene, perhaps due to a read error. The chain has TRBV5-1 and TRBJ2-7; a possible D gene is TRBD2 (6 bases). The germline CDR1 and CDR2 sequences are SGHRS and YFSETQ. The length of the CDR3 is 14 residues. This CDR3 reads CTSSFSGSSYEQYF. The CDR3 DNA reads TGCACCAGCAGCTTCAGCGGGTCTTCCTACGAGCAGTACTTC.

This clonotype was seen more than once but under ten times. The chain combines TRBV12-3 or TRBV12-4 with TRBJ2-6; D is undetermined. The CDR3 extends over 15 amino acids. The V gene lost 2 bases and the J gene lost 0 bases, with 5 bases spanning the gap. For the CDR3, the DNA is TGTGCCAGCAGTTTAACAGACTCTGGGGCCAACGTCCTGACTTTC. This translates into CASSLTDSGANVLTF.

A word on this clonotype: A read error may account for a junction end that differs from germline. This chain connects TRBV6-6 to TRBJ2-7; TRBD1 aligns across 9 bases. The CDR3 length is 14 residues. Germline CDR1 and CDR2: MNHNY and SVGAGI (reference sequence). The CDR3 protein is CSSSYSDRGWEQYF. DNA of the CDR3: TGTTCCAGCAGTTACTCGGACAGGGGTTGGGAGCAGTACTTC.

Turning to this clonotype: Its ends do not fully match the called genes, so a read error is possible. V usage is TRBV14 and J usage is TRBJ2-7; unclear D gene. Germline assignment: CDR1 SGHDN and CDR2 FVKESK. The CDR3 has 15 residues. CDR3 sequence: CARSRGWSGTYEQYF. CDR3 nucleotide sequence: TGTGCCAGGAGCCGTGGATGGTCCGGTACCTACGAGCAGTACTTC.

In the case of this clonotype: At one of its ends the junction is not consistent with the germline gene, which may arise from a read error. CDR3: CSVEGQGVGGIQHF. CDR3 coding DNA: TGCAGCGTTGAGGGACAGGGCGTCGGGGGCATTCAGCACTTC. The chain has TRBV29-1 and TRBJ2-4; TRBD1 aligns across 9 bases. Looked up from germline, CDR1 is SQVTM and CDR2 is ANQGSEA. The CDR3 length is 14 residues.

This clonotype was seen only a few times. A much larger clone lies one base from this, so it may be a read error. Because the CDR3 is missing its conserved closing phenylalanine or tryptophan, this is likely a read error. V gene TRBV4-3 combines with J gene TRBJ2-1; tentatively, D is TRBD1 or TRBD2 (6 bases each). V lost 4 bases and J 12 bases, leaving 16 bases between the germline ends. The CDR3 loop spans 13 amino acids. Looked up from germline, CDR1 is LGHNA and CDR2 is YSLEER. The DNA of the CDR3 is TGCGCCAGCAGCCGGGGTAGGGGGGATCGGCAGTTCTCC. The encoded protein is CASSRGRGDRQFS.

This clonotype was seen ten or more times. This chain links TRBV11-2 with TRBJ2-5; possibly TRBD1 for D (6 bases). Germline lookup yields CDR1 SGHAT and CDR2 FQNNGV. This CDR3 region has 15 residues. V was clipped by 3 bases and J by 2 bases, with 13 bases between them. Here the CDR3 reads CASSLVLGGQETQYF. The DNA of the CDR3 is TGTGCCAGCAGCTTGGTTCTAGGGGGACAAGAGACCCAGTACTTC. The full variable domain, rest sourced from reference TRBV11-2 and TRBJ2-5, is EAGVAQSPRYKIIEKRQSVAFWCNPISGHATLYWYQQILGQGPKLLIQFQNNGVVDDSQLPKDRFSAERLKGVDSTLKIQPAKLEDSAVYLCASSLVLGGQETQYFGPGTRLLVL.

On this clonotype itself: One end of the junction does not line up with germline, which may come from a read error. V is TRBV13 and J is TRBJ2-1; 10 positions match TRBD2. Germline-derived CDR1 and CDR2 are PRHDT and FYEKMQ (reference sequence). The CDR3 has 14 amino acids. The CDR3 is CASSTEAGGNEQSF. DNA of the CDR3: TGTGCCAGTAGCACAGAAGCGGGAGGGAATGAGCAGTCCTTC.

Comments on this clonotype: A clone one base away is much larger, so this may be a read error. The rearrangement links TRBV12-3 or TRBV12-4 to TRBJ1-2; the D gene is possibly TRBD1 (5 bases). This CDR3 spans 13 amino acids. The CDR3 nucleotides are TGTGCCAGCGGTTTCGGCAGGGTCTATGGCTACACCTTC. The encoded protein is CASGFGRVYGYTF.

Worth noting for this clonotype: This may be a read error, as it is one base from a much larger clone. The chain joins TRBV4-1 to TRBJ2-7, with no clear D. The CDR3 runs to 14 residues. Germline loops: CDR1 MGHRA, CDR2 YSYEKL. Trimming took 4 bases from V and 5 from J, leaving 15 bases between them. The CDR3 coding sequence is TGCGCCAGCAGCCGAGTCGTTAGTTTCCACGAGCAGTACTTC. This translates into CASSRVVSFHEQYF.

Comments on this clonotype: Sequence at one end of the junction differs from germline and may be a read error. The gene calls are TRBV4-2 and TRBJ2-7; unclear D gene. The CDR3 sequence is 15 residues long. CDR1 LGHNA and CDR2 YNFKEQ come from the germline V gene. CDR3 residues: CGSSREATDTYEQYF. As DNA, the CDR3 is TGTGGCAGCAGCCGCGAGGCGACGGATACCTACGAGCAGTACTTC.

Concerning this clonotype: This may be a read error: a much more frequent sequence differs by one nucleotide. V is TRBV6-2 or TRBV6-3 and J is TRBJ2-5; D is uncertain. The CDR3 loop spans 12 amino acids. CDR1 is MNHEY and CDR2 is SVGEGT in the germline V gene. The chain's CDR3 is CTSSYSIGTQYF. DNA of the CDR3: TGTACCAGCAGTTACTCGATAGGGACCCAGTACTTC.

Ten or more counts support this clonotype. The genes are TRBV10-3 and TRBJ2-7; 10 positions agree with TRBD2. The CDR3 has 14 residues. The germline V gene encodes CDR1 ENHRY and CDR2 SYGVKD. Germline trimming cut 6 bases from V and 5 bases from J; bases unmatched to any gene: 7. The CDR3 DNA follows: TGTGCCATCAGCGAACTAGCGGGGCGGAACGAGCAGTACTTC. It translates to CAISELAGRNEQYF.

This clonotype was seen just once. V is TRBV5-4 and J is TRBJ2-1; TRBD1 agrees at 9 bases. This CDR3 is built from 15 residues. In germline, CDR1 is SGHNT, CDR2 YYREEE (reference sequence). Trimming took 4 bases from V and 9 from J; bases not matched to a gene: 11. The CDR3 is CASSPGQGLMGEQFF. CDR3 nucleotide sequence: TGTGCCAGCAGCCCCGGACAGGGGTTGATGGGTGAGCAGTTCTTC. Using reference TRBV5-4 and TRBJ2-1 for the parts outside the CDR3, the full variable domain is ETGVTQSPTHLIKTRGQQVTLRCSSQSGHNTVSWYQQALGQGPQFIFQYYREEENGRGNFPPRFSGLQFPNYSSELNVNALELDDSALYLCASSPGQGLMGEQFFGPGTRLTVL.

About this clonotype: A much larger clone differs by one base, so this may be a read error. The chain joins TRBV6-2 or TRBV6-3 to TRBJ2-7, with 7 bases fitting TRBD1. V was pared by 7 bases and J by 7 bases, with 10 bases of the junction left unmatched. The V gene's germline CDR1 is MNHEY and CDR2 SVGEGT. The CDR3 totals 13 residues. The CDR3 loop is CASTEDRDREQYF. The CDR3 region has the DNA TGTGCCAGCACCGAAGACAGGGATCGGGAGCAGTACTTC.